Each of the 21 T cell receptor beta chains below was sequenced from the same sample in a study of response to subunit inactivated influenza vaccine. MiXCR, run by TCRdb on the RT-PCR reads, gives a single entry per CDR3 protein. The sample carries around 580,000 distinct CDR3 sequences, around 13% recorded once. The source was PBMCs from blood, collected 11 to 12 days after vaccination. These receptors were taken from a man aged 50 or older who received an inactivated influenza vaccine.

This clonotype was picked up a small number of times. J is TRBJ2-3 and V is TRBV7-2, with TRBD2 matching over 10 bases. V shed 3 bases and J 2 bases; nucleotides not matched to a gene: 5. In germline, CDR1 is SGHTA, CDR2 FQGNSA. The CDR3 extends over 16 amino acids. Here the CDR3 reads CASSLTSGRPTDTQYF. The CDR3 DNA reads TGTGCCAGCAGCTTGACTAGCGGGCGCCCCACAGATACGCAGTATTTT.

This clonotype turned up a few times. The chain links TRBV20-1 to TRBJ2-3; TRBD1 is a possible D gene (5 bases). The CDR3 totals 13 residues. Germline values: CDR1 DFQATT, CDR2 SNEGSKA (reference sequence). V lost 5 bases to trimming and J lost 6 bases, with 15 bases between them. The DNA for the CDR3 is TGCAGTGCTCTGGGCCTGGGGCAGGATACGCAGTATTTT. Translation: CSALGLGQDTQYF.

The table lists this clonotype with a few counts. The V gene is TRBV28, the J gene TRBJ2-1, with 14 bases lining up with TRBD2. The CDR3 runs to 23 residues. CDR1 is MDHEN, CDR2 SYDVKM, per germline. Germline trimming cut 3 bases from V and 0 bases from J; bases unmatched to any gene: 19. The CDR3: CASSFQPGLAGAPYPASYNEQFF. For the CDR3, the DNA is TGTGCCAGCAGTTTTCAACCGGGACTAGCGGGAGCGCCATACCCTGCCTCCTACAATGAGCAGTTCTTC.

The chain is built from TRBV6-2 or TRBV6-3 and TRBJ2-7; TRBD2 agrees at 8 bases. The length of the CDR3 is 13 residues. Germline CDR1 and CDR2: MNHEY and SVGEGT. V lost 7 bases and J lost 5; bases outside the gene matches: 7. Here the CDR3 DNA reads TGTGCCAGCATGTCCATAGCGGGAAACGAGCAGTACTTC. Translation: CASMSIAGNEQYF.

The table lists this clonotype with many counts. The rearrangement joins TRBV6-5 to TRBJ2-7, with D possibly called TRBD1 or TRBD2 (5 bases each). The germline V gene has CDR1 MNHEY and CDR2 SVGAGI. CDR3 length: 14 amino acids. V was pared by 2 bases and J by 0 bases, with 8 bases between. The CDR3 DNA reads as TGTGCCAGCAGTTACCGGGACGCCTCCTACGAGCAGTACTTC. Encoded protein: CASSYRDASYEQYF.

This clonotype was found a few times. This sequence joins TRBV6-1 and TRBJ2-7; TRBD2 matches 7 bases. V lost 5 bases and J lost 4; bases outside the gene matches: 11. CDR1 and CDR2 (germline): MNHNS, SASEGT. The CDR3 runs 15 residues. In nucleotides, the CDR3 is TGTGCCAGCAGTCGACGGGAGGCTGTAATGTACGAGCAGTACTTC. It specifies CASSRREAVMYEQYF.

The table lists this clonotype with a few counts. V and J are TRBV29-1 and TRBJ2-2; 13 bases map to TRBD2. This CDR3 has 16 residues. J gave up 1 base and V 4 bases, and 3 bases lay outside the gene matches. Germline V gene data show CDR1 as SQVTM and CDR2 as ANQGSEA. The CDR3 sequence is CSVARTSGGNTGELFF. DNA of the CDR3: TGCAGCGTTGCCCGGACTAGCGGGGGGAACACCGGGGAGCTGTTTTTT.

This clonotype was detected many times. This chain joins TRBV28 and TRBJ2-1, with 9 positions matching TRBD1. This CDR3 region has 14 residues. V lost 3 bases, J lost 6 bases, and 3 bases stayed unmatched. CDR1 and CDR2 (germline): MDHEN, SYDVKM. The CDR3, as DNA: TGTGCCAGCAGTTTTACAGGGGGCATCAATGAGCAGTTCTTC. Translated, it gives CASSFTGGINEQFF. The whole variable domain, filled in from reference TRBV28 and TRBJ2-1, reads DVKVTQSSRYLVKRTGEKVFLECVQDMDHENMFWYRQDPGLGLRLIYFSYDVKMKEKGDIPEGYSVSREKKERFSLILESASTNQTSMYLCASSFTGGINEQFFGPGTRLTVL.

The CDR3 bases are TGTGCCAGCAGCCTGACTAGCGGGCGGACTGGGACCGGGGAGCTGTTTTTT. Encoded protein: CASSLTSGRTGTGELFF. This chain uses TRBV9 with TRBJ2-2; 10 bases are shared with TRBD2. CDR1 SGDLS and CDR2 YYNGEE come from the germline V gene. The CDR3 length is 17 residues. Unmatched junction bases numbered 11, after V lost 4 bases and J lost 5 bases.

V is TRBV11-2 and J is TRBJ2-2, with D unresolved. Trimming shortened V by 5 bases and J by 4 bases, and 11 bases separated the two germline ends. The CDR3 length is 14 residues. Germline CDR1 SGHAT, CDR2 FQNNGV. The CDR3 DNA follows: TGTGCCAGCAGCCGCCTCCCCTTCACCGGGGAGCTGTTTTTT. This translates into CASSRLPFTGELFF.

The rearrangement links TRBV20-1 to TRBJ1-5; TRBD1 agrees at 8 bases. V shed 0 bases, J shed 5 bases, and the junction held 6 bases outside the gene matches. Germline loops: CDR1 DFQATT, CDR2 SNEGSKA (reference sequence). The CDR3 runs to 15 residues. CDR3 nucleotide sequence: TGCAGTGCTAGAGATTGGGACAGGTCCGATCAGCCCCAGCATTTT. Protein sequence: CSARDWDRSDQPQHF.

In its sample, this clonotype was seen a few times. This chain uses TRBV24-1 with TRBJ2-1; D remains ambiguous. CDR3 length: 13 amino acids. Between the trimmed V and J ends, which lost 4 bases and 8 bases, there was a span of 11 bases. CDR1 KGHDR and CDR2 SFDVKD come from the germline V gene. The CDR3 DNA reads TGTGCCACCAGTGACCCGCCGGCGGATGAGCAGTTCTTC. Residues: CATSDPPADEQFF.

V is TRBV12-3 or TRBV12-4 and J is TRBJ1-1; D unclear. V lost 2 bases and J lost 0, with 7 bases in between. The CDR3 is 14 residues long. CDR3: CASSLLAMNTEAFF. The CDR3, as DNA: TGTGCCAGCAGTTTACTTGCTATGAACACTGAAGCTTTCTTT.

Notes on this clonotype: A read error may produce the germline difference seen at one junction end. This chain joins TRBV12-3 or TRBV12-4 and TRBJ2-2, with unresolved D. The CDR3 has 14 residues. The CDR3 DNA reads as TGTGGCAGCAGTGCAAACCCCTCCACCGGGGAGCTGTTTTTT. Amino acid sequence: CGSSANPSTGELFF.

This clonotype has a handful of counts. The rearrangement uses TRBV7-8 and TRBJ2-7, with 12 bases aligning to TRBD1. Trimming at V came to 3 bases and at J to 6 bases, leaving 6 bases not matched to a gene. This CDR3 contains 15 residues. CDR1 is SGHVS, CDR2 FQNEAQ, per germline. CDR3 nucleotides: TGTGCCAGCAGCTTCGGGACAGGGGGCGGATTCGAGCAGTACTTC. Its translation: CASSFGTGGGFEQYF.

Ten or more counts support this clonotype. CDR3 coding DNA: TGCGCCAGCAGCCAAGATTCAGGGACTTACAATGAGCAGTTCTTC. Protein product: CASSQDSGTYNEQFF. The chain recombines TRBV4-3 with TRBJ2-1, with TRBD2 as a possible D gene (6 bases). Germline CDR1 and CDR2: LGHNA and YSLEER. The CDR3 loop spans 15 amino acids. Trimming removed 0 bases at V and 4 bases at J, with 10 bases between.

The J gene is TRBJ1-5, the V gene TRBV6-2 or TRBV6-3, with D possibly being TRBD1 (5 bases). The length of the CDR3 is 13 residues. The V and J ends lost 5 bases and 6 bases respectively, with 11 bases between them. CDR1 and CDR2 (germline): MNHEY, SVGEGT. The CDR3 loop is CASSKEGFQPQHF. The DNA of the CDR3 is TGTGCCAGCAGTAAGGAGGGGTTTCAGCCCCAGCATTTT.

The chain employs TRBV29-1 and TRBJ2-3, with D perhaps matching TRBD2 (5 bases). V shed 8 bases and J shed 2 bases, with 20 bases lying between them. The CDR3 has 15 residues. The V gene's germline CDR1 is SQVTM and CDR2 ANQGSEA. The CDR3 sequence is CSISLRGRVTDTQYF. The CDR3 nucleotides are TGCAGCATATCTCTGAGAGGGCGTGTCACAGATACGCAGTATTTT.

This clonotype came up a few times. V and J are TRBV11-2 and TRBJ1-5, with TRBD1 matching 7 bases. The CDR3 contains 18 residues. V dropped 0 bases and J dropped 3; count of bases not matched to a gene: 11. Per germline, CDR1 SGHAT and CDR2 FQNNGV. The CDR3: CASSLESGRGAINQPQHF. For the CDR3, the DNA is TGTGCCAGCAGCTTAGAGAGCGGCAGGGGGGCAATCAATCAGCCCCAGCATTTT.

This clonotype has only a few counts. This chain links TRBV4-3 with TRBJ2-3, with D possibly matching TRBD2 (6 bases). The CDR3 consists of 16 residues. CDR1 and CDR2 from the germline V gene are LGHNA and YSLEER. V was pared by 0 bases and J by 1 base, with 11 bases between. This CDR3 is CASSQEPGVGTDTQYF. The CDR3, as DNA: TGCGCCAGCAGCCAAGAACCGGGAGTGGGCACAGATACGCAGTATTTT.

Details on this clonotype: The junction departs from the called germline gene at one end, perhaps through a read error. This chain joins TRBV5-1 and TRBJ2-2; TRBD1 is a possible D gene (5 bases). Germline CDR1 SGHRS, CDR2 YFSETQ. The CDR3 runs to 13 residues. The CDR3 bases are TGCGCCAGCAGTAATAGGGGCACCGTGGAGCTGTTTTTT. Its translation: CASSNRGTVELFF. The full variable domain, its missing parts supplied by reference TRBV5-1 and TRBJ2-2, is KAGVTQTPRYLIKTRGQQVTLSCSPISGHRSVSWYQQTPGQGLQFLFEYFSETQRNKGNFPGRFSGRQFSNSRSEMNVSTLELGDSALYLCASSNRGTVELFFGEGSRLTVL.